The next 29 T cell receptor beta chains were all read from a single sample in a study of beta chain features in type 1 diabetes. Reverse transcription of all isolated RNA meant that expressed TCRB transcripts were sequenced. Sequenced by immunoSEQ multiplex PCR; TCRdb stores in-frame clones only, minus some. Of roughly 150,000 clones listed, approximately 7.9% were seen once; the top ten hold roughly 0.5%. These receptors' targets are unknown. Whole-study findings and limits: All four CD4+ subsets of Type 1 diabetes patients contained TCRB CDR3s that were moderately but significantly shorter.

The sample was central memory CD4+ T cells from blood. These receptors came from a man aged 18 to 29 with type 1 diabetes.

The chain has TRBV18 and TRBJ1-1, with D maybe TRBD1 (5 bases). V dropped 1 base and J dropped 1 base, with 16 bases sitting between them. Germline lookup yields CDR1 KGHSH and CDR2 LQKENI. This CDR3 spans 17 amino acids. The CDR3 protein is CASSPLRWGDPNTEAFF. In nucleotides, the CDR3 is TGTGCCAGCTCACCACTGCGCTGGGGCGATCCGAACACTGAAGCTTTCTTT.

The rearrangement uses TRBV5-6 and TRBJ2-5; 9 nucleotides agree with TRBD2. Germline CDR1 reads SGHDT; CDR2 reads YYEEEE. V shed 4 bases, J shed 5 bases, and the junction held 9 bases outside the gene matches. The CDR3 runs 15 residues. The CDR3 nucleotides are TGTGCCAGCAGCCCCTCTAGCGGGACGGGTGAGACCCAGTACTTC. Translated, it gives CASSPSSGTGETQYF.

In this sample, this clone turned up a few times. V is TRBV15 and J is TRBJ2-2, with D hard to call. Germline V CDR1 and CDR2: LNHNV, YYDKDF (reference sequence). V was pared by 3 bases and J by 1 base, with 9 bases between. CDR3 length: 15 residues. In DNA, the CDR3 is TGTGCCACCAGCAGTTGGCGGAAGAACACCGGGGAGCTGTTTTTT. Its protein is CATSSWRKNTGELFF.

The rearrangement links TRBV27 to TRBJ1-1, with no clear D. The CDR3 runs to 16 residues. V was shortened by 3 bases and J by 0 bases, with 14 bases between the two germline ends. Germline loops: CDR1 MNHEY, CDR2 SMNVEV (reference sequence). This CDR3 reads CASSFSPRRLNTEAFF. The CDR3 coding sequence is TGTGCCAGCAGTTTTTCGCCCAGGCGATTGAACACTGAAGCTTTCTTT.

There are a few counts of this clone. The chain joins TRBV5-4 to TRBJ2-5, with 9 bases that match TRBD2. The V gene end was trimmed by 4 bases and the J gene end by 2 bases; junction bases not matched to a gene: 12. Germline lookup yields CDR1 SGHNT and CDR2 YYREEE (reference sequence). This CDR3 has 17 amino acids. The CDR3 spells CASSPGRWRGGQETQYF. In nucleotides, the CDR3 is TGTGCCAGCAGCCCGGGTCGGTGGCGGGGGGGACAAGAGACCCAGTACTTC.

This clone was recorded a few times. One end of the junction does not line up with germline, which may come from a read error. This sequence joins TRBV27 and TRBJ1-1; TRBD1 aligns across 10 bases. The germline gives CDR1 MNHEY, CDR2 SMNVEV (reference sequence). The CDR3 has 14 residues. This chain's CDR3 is CASRGQGRNPEAFF. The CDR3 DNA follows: TGTGCCAGCAGGGGACAGGGGAGGAACCCTGAAGCTTTCTTT.

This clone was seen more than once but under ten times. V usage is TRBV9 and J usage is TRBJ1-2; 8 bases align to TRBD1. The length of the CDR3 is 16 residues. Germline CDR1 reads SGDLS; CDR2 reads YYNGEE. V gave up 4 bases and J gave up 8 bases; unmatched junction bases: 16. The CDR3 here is CASSPRYGQGGWGYTF. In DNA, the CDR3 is TGTGCCAGCAGCCCGAGGTACGGACAGGGAGGTTGGGGCTACACCTTC.

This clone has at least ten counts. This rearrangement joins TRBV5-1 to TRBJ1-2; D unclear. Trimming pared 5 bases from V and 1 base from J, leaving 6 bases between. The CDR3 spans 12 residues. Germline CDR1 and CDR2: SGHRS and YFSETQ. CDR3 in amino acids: CASSTDNYGYTF. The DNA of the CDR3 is TGCGCCAGCAGTACAGATAACTATGGCTACACCTTC.

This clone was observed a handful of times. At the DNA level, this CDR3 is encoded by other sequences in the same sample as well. CDR3 in DNA: TGTGCCAGCAGCTCCTCCGGCTACGAGCAGTACTTC. Encoded protein: CASSSSGYEQYF. The chain combines TRBV7-2 with TRBJ2-7; D remains unclear. The V and J ends lost 4 bases and 3 bases respectively, with 7 bases between them. The CDR3 contains 12 residues. CDR1 and CDR2 from the germline V gene are SGHTA and FQGNSA.

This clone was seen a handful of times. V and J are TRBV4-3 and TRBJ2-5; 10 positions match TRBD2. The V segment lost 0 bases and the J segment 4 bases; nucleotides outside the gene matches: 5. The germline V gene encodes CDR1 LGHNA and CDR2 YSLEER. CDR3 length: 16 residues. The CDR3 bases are TGCGCCAGCAGCCAAGATATAGCGGGGGGATCAGAGACCCAGTACTTC. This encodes CASSQDIAGGSETQYF.

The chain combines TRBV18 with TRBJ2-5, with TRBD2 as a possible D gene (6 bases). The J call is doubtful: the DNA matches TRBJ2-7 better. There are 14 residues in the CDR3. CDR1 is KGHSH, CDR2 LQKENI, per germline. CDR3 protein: CASSPAGRPYEQYF. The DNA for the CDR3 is TGTGCCAGCTCACCCGCCGGGAGACCCTACGAGCAGTACTTC.

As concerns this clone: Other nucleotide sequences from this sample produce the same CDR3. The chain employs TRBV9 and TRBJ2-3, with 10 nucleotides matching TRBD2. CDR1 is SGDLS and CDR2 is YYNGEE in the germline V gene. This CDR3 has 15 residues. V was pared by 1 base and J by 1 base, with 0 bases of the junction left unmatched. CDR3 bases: TGTGCCAGCAGCGTACTAGCGGGGGGCACAGATACGCAGTATTTT. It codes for CASSVLAGGTDTQYF.

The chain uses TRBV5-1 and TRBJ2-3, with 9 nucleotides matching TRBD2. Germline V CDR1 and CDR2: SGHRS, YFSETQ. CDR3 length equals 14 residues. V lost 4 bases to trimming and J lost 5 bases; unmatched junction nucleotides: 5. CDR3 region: CASSRTSAGDTQYF. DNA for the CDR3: TGCGCCAGCAGCCGGACTAGCGCCGGAGATACGCAGTATTTT.

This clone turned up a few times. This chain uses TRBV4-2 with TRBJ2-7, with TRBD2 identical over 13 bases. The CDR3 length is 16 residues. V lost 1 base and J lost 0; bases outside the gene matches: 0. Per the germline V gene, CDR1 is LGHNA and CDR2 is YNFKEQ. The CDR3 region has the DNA TGTGCCAGCAGCCAAGGGACTAGCGGGAGCTCCTACGAGCAGTACTTC. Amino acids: CASSQGTSGSSYEQYF.

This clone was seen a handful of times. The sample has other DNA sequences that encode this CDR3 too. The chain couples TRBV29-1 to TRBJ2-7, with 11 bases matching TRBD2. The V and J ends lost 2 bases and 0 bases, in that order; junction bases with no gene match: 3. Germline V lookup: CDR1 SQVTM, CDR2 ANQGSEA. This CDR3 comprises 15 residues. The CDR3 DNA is TGCAGCGTTGAAACCGGGACTAGCGGCTCCTACGAGCAGTACTTC. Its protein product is CSVETGTSGSYEQYF.

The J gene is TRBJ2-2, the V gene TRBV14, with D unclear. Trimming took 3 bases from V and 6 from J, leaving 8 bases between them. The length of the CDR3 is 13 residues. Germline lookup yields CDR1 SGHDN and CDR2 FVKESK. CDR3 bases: TGTGCCAGCAGCCAGGCCCTAGCCGGGGAGCTGTTTTTT. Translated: CASSQALAGELFF. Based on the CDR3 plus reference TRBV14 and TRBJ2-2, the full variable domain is EAGVTQFPSHSVIEKGQTVTLRCDPISGHDNLYWYRRVMGKEIKFLLHFVKESKQDESGMPNNRFLAERTGGTYSTLKVQPAELEDSGVYFCASSQALAGELFFGEGSRLTVL.

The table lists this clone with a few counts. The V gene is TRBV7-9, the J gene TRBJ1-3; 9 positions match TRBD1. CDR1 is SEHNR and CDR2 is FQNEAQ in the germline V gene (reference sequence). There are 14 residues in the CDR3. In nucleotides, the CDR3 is TGTTCCCACCTCACAGGGGGCGAAGGAAACACCATATATTTT. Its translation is CSHLTGGEGNTIYF.

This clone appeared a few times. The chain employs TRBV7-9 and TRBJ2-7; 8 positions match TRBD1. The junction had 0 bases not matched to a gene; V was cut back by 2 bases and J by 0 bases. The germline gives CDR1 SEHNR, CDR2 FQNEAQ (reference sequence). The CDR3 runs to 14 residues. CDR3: CASSLQGASYEQYF. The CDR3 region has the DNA TGTGCCAGCAGCTTACAGGGGGCCTCCTACGAGCAGTACTTC.

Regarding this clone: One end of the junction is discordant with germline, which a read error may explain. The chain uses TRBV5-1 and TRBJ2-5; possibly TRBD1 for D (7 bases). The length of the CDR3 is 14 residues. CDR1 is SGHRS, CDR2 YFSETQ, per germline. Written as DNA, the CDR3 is TGTGCCAGCGGCGTAGGAGGGGGCGCGGAGACCCAGTACTTC. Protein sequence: CASGVGGGAETQYF.

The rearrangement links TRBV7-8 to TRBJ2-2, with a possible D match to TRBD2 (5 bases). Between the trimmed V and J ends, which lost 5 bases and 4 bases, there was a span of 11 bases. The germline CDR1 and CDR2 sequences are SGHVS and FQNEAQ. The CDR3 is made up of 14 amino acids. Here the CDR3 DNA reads TGTGCCAGCAGCCTCTCGACTATCACCGGGGAGCTGTTTTTT. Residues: CASSLSTITGELFF.

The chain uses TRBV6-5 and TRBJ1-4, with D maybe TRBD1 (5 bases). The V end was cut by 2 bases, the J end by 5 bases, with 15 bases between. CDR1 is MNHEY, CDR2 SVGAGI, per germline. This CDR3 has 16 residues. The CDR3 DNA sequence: TGTGCCAGCAGTTACCGGTCCGGGCGACAGAATGAAAAACTGTTTTTT. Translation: CASSYRSGRQNEKLFF.

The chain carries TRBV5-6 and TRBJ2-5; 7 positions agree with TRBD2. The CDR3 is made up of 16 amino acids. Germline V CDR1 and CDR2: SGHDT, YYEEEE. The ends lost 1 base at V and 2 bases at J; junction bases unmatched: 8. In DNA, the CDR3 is TGTGCCAGCAGCTTGCTGCGGGGGTTACGACAAGAGACCCAGTACTTC. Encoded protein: CASSLLRGLRQETQYF.

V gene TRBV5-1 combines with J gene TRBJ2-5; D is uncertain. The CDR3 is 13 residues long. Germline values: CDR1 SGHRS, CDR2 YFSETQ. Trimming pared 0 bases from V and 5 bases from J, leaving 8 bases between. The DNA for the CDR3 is TGCGCCAGCAGCTTGGCCAACGGGGAGACCCAGTACTTC. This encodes CASSLANGETQYF. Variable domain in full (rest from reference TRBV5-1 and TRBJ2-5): KAGVTQTPRYLIKTRGQQVTLSCSPISGHRSVSWYQQTPGQGLQFLFEYFSETQRNKGNFPGRFSGRQFSNSRSEMNVSTLELGDSALYLCASSLANGETQYFGPGTRLLVL.

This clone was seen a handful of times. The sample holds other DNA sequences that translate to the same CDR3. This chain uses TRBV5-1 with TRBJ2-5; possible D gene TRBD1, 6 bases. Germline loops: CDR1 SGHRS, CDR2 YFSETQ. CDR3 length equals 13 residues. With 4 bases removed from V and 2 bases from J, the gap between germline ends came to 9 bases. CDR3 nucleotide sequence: TGCGCCAGCAGCCTCGGACAGCAAGAGACCCAGTACTTC. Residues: CASSLGQQETQYF.

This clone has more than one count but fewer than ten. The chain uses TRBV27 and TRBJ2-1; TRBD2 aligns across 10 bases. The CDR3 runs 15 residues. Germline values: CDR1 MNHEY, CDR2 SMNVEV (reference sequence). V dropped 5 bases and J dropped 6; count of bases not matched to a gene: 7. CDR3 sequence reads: CASSPLAGVRNEQFF. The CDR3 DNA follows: TGTGCCAGCAGTCCTCTAGCGGGAGTTCGCAATGAGCAGTTCTTC.

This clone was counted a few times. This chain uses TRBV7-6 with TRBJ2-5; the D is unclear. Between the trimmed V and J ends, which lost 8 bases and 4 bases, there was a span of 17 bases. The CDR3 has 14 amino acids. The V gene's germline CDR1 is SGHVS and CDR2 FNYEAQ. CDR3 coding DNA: TGTGCCAGCTCCACCTCGGCAAGGAGAGAGACCCAGTACTTC. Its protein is CASSTSARRETQYF.

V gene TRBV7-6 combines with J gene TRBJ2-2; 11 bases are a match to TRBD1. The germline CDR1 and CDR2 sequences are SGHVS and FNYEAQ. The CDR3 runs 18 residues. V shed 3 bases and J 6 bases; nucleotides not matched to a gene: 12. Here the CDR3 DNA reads TGTGCCAGCAGCTTGCTCCCCCCCCGGGGACAGGGGGCCGGGGAGCTGTTTTTT. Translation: CASSLLPPRGQGAGELFF.

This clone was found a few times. The CDR3 DNA reads as TGTGCCAGCAGCTCCGACAGGCCGGGTCTCGAGCAGTACTTC. This gives the protein CASSSDRPGLEQYF. The rearrangement links TRBV11-1 to TRBJ2-7, with a weak D call TRBD1 (6 bases). Per germline, CDR1 SGHAT and CDR2 FQDESV (reference sequence). This CDR3 contains 14 residues. Trimming removed 4 bases at V and 6 bases at J, with 16 bases between. The variable domain in full, with the rest retrieved from reference TRBV11-1 and TRBJ2-7, is EAEVAQSPRYKITEKSQAVAFWCDPISGHATLYWYRQILGQGPELLVQFQDESVVDDSQLPKDRFSAERLKGVDSTLKIQPAELGDSAMYLCASSSDRPGLEQYFGPGTRLTVT.

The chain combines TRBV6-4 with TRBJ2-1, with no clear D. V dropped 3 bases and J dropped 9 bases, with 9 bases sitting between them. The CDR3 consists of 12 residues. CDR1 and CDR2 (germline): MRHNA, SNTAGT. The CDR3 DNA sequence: TGTGCCAGCAGTGATTACCGAGGTGAGCAGTTCTTC. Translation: CASSDYRGEQFF.